This T cell receptor beta chain is from a study of long-term antiretroviral therapy in people with HIV. With respect to this clone: Its antigen is not known.

General study results and limits: Transplant donor controls retained higher diversity, though diversity increased after ART. Clones showing expansion before ART dominated the repertoire at all time points.

Per germline, CDR1 LNHDA and CDR2 SQIVND (reference sequence). The CDR3 covers 14 residues. V shed 5 bases and J shed 0 bases, with 10 bases lying between them. The immunoSEQ assay was v3.0, run at survey level. Researchers set sequencing to target about 35,000-55,000 T-cell genomes per sample. TCRdb's copy holds only in-frame clones and misses some; the assay was immunoSEQ multiplex PCR. The data hold fewer than 45,000 clones, with 70% to 90% observed a single time. The sequencing here drew on unsorted PBMCs, taken roughly 2.9 years before starting antiretroviral therapy. The sequence came from a woman younger than 45 with HIV. This chain links TRBV19 with TRBJ1-2; D ambiguous. The CDR3 reads CASSEDGANYGYTF. As DNA, the CDR3 is TGTGCCAGTAGTGAGGACGGAGCTAACTATGGCTACACCTTC.